Described below is a single TCR beta chain sequence and its context. This entry belongs to a study of OX40 agonist ivuxolimab in advanced cancers. Germline CDR1 is SGHTA and CDR2 is FQGTGA. The trim removed 4 bases at V and 1 base at J, leaving 3 bases unmatched. This CDR3 has 14 amino acids. The data were produced by immunoSEQ multiplex PCR, yet TCRdb's version contains in-frame clones alone and is incomplete. The data show about 19,000 clones, about 75% seen once. This chain joins TRBV7-3 and TRBJ2-5, with 7 bases that match TRBD1. The source of this sequence is an adult with an advanced solid tumor such as melanoma, head and neck, liver or kidney cancer. The specimen was CD4+ or CD8+ T cells sorted from blood, collected in a trial of the OX40 agonist ivuxolimab. CDR3: CASSSGQPQETQYF. The CDR3 coding sequence is TGTGCCAGCAGCTCGGGACAGCCCCAAGAGACCCAGTACTTC.